This T cell receptor (beta chain) was recorded in a study of shared clonotypes between healthy human individuals. V lost 4 bases to trimming and J lost 2 bases, with 8 bases between them. The CDR3 runs 14 residues. Looked up from germline, CDR1 is SGHVS and CDR2 is FNYEAQ. Profiling relied on immunoSEQ multiplex PCR, and the TCRdb table lists in-frame clones only, not all of them. This table has over 950,000 clones, roughly 77% appearing once. As to this clone: Since a far larger clone is one base different, this is likely a read error.

Sequencing was done on a sample of memory CD4+ T cells from PBMCs. As for subset: CD45RA-negative fraction. The J gene is TRBJ2-2, the V gene TRBV7-6; tentatively, D is TRBD2 (6 bases). The receptor was derived from a man between 18 and 29 years old in good health. Some clones in this sample may be carry-over from other donors' samples. CDR3 loop: CASSWAGNTGELFF. The CDR3 DNA sequence: TGTGCCAGCAGCTGGGCGGGAAACACCGGGGAGCTGTTTTTT.